The clone carrying this T cell receptor beta chain was seen more than once but under ten times. The antigen remains undetermined. The sample comes from a study of cytotoxic CD8 clonotypes in ibrutinib-treated CLL. Study background: Following treatment for a median around 13 months, range 6 to 36, response samples were then taken.

This table comes from immunoSEQ multiplex PCR, and its TCRdb copy is limited to in-frame clones, with some not included. The data hold some 200,000 clones, with roughly 79% observed a single time. Notes on the study in general: Ibrutinib response saw clonality rise, and progression saw it return toward baseline.

V lost 0 bases to trimming and J lost 11 bases, with 8 bases between them. CDR3 size: 11 residues. Germline CDR1 reads SGHDT; CDR2 reads YYEEEE. This TCR was sampled from a human donor with chronic lymphocytic leukemia. The chain employs TRBV5-6 and TRBJ1-1; D unresolved. Sample: PBMCs, taken after 12 months of ibrutinib treatment. The CDR3 spells CASSLGGWAFF. The CDR3 DNA sequence: TGTGCCAGCAGCTTGGGTGGCTGGGCTTTCTTT.